Following are 4 T cell receptor beta chains from one sample sequenced in a study of T cell repertoires in cytomegalovirus infection. Their antigen targets remain unknown. TCRdb recomputed calls from the reads with MiXCR, one row per CDR3 protein. The sample carries hundreds of thousands of distinct CDR3 sequences, around 30% recorded once. This specimen was cultured CD8+ T cells from PBMCs, taken from culture after CMV antigen stimulation. These receptors were collected from a human donor in good health (CMV status not recorded). Some clones in this sample may be carry-over from other donors' samples.

The rearrangement links TRBV27 to TRBJ2-1, with D uncertain. This CDR3 is 16 amino acids long. Looked up from germline, CDR1 is MNHEY and CDR2 is SMNVEV (reference sequence). V was shortened by 3 bases and J by 0 bases, with 12 bases between the two germline ends. The CDR3 DNA follows: TGTGCCAGCAGTTTTATTAGCCTGAGCTCCTACAATGAGCAGTTCTTC. Protein: CASSFISLSSYNEQFF.

The rearrangement uses TRBV11-2 and TRBJ1-5; a possible D gene is TRBD1 (5 bases). CDR1 and CDR2 (germline): SGHAT, FQNNGV. V was shortened by 0 bases and J by 6 bases, with 15 bases between the two germline ends. The CDR3 extends over 16 amino acids. The CDR3 loop is CASSLDLGQGSQPQHF. Here the CDR3 DNA reads TGTGCCAGCAGCTTAGATCTAGGGCAGGGATCTCAGCCCCAGCATTTT.

This clonotype was recorded many times. This chain links TRBV7-8 with TRBJ2-1; TRBD1 is a possible D gene (5 bases). The CDR3 is 15 residues long. V lost 6 bases and J lost 0, with 12 bases in between. Germline-derived CDR1 and CDR2 are SGHVS and FQNEAQ. CDR3 in amino acids: CASRLTESSYNEQFF. In nucleotides, the CDR3 is TGTGCCAGCAGGTTGACAGAGAGCTCCTACAATGAGCAGTTCTTC. Based on the CDR3 plus reference TRBV7-8 and TRBJ2-1, the full variable domain is GAGVSQSPRYKVAKRGQDVALRCDPISGHVSLFWYQQALGQGPEFLTYFQNEAQLDKSGLPSDRFFAERPEGSVSTLKIQRTQQEDSAVYLCASRLTESSYNEQFFGPGTRLTVL.

A word on this clonotype: At one end, the junction sequence differs from germline, possibly due to a read error. The genes are TRBV7-6 and TRBJ2-1; maybe TRBD2 (7 bases). The germline CDR1 and CDR2 sequences are SGHVS and FNYEAQ. This CDR3 contains 15 residues. CDR3 DNA sequence: TGTGTCAGCAGCTCGGAGGGGGGGTCCTACAATGAGCAGTTCTTC. Residues: CVSSSEGGSYNEQFF. Variable domain in full (rest from reference TRBV7-6 and TRBJ2-1): GAGVSQSPRYKVTKRGQDVALRCDPISGHVSLYWYRQALGQGPEFLTYFNYEAQQDKSGLPNDRFSAERPEGSISTLTIQRTEQRDSAMYRCVSSSEGGSYNEQFFGPGTRLTVL.